The entry below gives a single T cell receptor (beta chain) sequence along with its context. Its target is unknown. The source of the sample is a study of T-cell memory formation after mild COVID-19. Study in general: Largely, the TCR clusters proved donor specific.

The V gene end was trimmed by 8 bases and the J gene end by 6 bases; junction bases not matched to a gene: 8. CDR3 length equals 13 residues. From germline, CDR1 is LNHDA and CDR2 SQIVND (reference sequence). cDNA libraries for TCR alpha and TCR beta, carrying sample barcodes and UMIs, came from 5'RACE with constant-segment primers. TCRdb passed the 5' RACE reads through MiXCR, listing each CDR3 protein once. Of roughly 450,000 distinct CDR3 sequences in the sample, 15% to 20% were seen once. General observations from the study: Some responding clones appeared in pre-infection memory, suggesting cross-reactive memory joined. Clones that contracted from day 15 to 85 had balanced CD4/CD8; later expanders were CD4+ biased.

The chain links TRBV19 to TRBJ2-7, with 9 bases fitting TRBD2. This receptor was obtained from an adult woman who had mild COVID-19 (a few samples of this study predate the infection). Cell type and time point are not known. The sample was PBMCs or a T cell subset sorted from them (not recorded which). CDR3 loop: CASSIAGDFEQYF. In DNA, the CDR3 is TGTGCCAGTTCGATAGCGGGAGACTTCGAGCAGTACTTC.